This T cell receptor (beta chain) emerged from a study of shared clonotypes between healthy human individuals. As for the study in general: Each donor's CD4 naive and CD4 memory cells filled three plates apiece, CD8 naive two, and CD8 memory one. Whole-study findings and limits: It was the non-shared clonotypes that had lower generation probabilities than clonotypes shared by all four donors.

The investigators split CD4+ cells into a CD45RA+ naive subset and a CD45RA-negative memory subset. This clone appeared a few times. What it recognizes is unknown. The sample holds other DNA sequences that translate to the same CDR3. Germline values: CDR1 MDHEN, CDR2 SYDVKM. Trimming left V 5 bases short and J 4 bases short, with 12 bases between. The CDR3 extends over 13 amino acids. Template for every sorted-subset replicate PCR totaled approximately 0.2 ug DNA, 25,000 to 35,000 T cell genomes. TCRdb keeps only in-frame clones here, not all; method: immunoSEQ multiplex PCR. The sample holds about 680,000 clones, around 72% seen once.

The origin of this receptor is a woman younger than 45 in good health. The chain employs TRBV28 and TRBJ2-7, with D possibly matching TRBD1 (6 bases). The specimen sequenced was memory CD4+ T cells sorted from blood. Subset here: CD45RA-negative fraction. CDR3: CASSPAQGYEQYF. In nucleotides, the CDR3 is TGTGCCAGCAGTCCCGCACAGGGATACGAGCAGTACTTC.